Each of the 29 T cell receptor beta chains below was sequenced from the same sample in a study of blood T cells in healthy people across ages. Through a sample-barcoded 5' primer and a J-beta primer mix, a second PCR was run for about 7 to 12 cycles. TCRdb processed the 5' RACE reads anew with MiXCR; each CDR3 protein has one entry. The sample yields 500,000 to 700,000 distinct CDR3 sequences, 25% to 30% seen once. Material: blood. The origin of the receptors is a woman of 80 years or more in good health.

A remark on this clonotype: Germline is not matched at one junction end, which may reflect a read error. V and J are TRBV5-1 and TRBJ1-2; D is undetermined. Germline V gene lookup returns CDR1 SGHRS and CDR2 YFSETQ. This CDR3 is built from 12 residues. The DNA of the CDR3 is TGCGCCAGCAGCACCGACAACTCTGGCCACACCTTC. This sequence encodes CASSTDNSGHTF.

Worth noting for this clonotype: A clone one base away is much larger, so this may be a read error. This chain uses TRBV11-2 with TRBJ2-4, with 7 bases identical to TRBD2. Gene TRBJ2-7 matches the end of the DNA better, so the J call may be wrong. Germline CDR1 and CDR2: SGHAT and FQNNGV. The CDR3 has 16 residues. The CDR3 reads CAGSLDRASGTYEQYF. CDR3 coding DNA: TGTGCCGGCAGCTTAGATAGGGCTAGCGGTACCTACGAGCAGTACTTC.

This clonotype was found many times. The chain uses TRBV13 and TRBJ2-5; D is ambiguous. The CDR3 length is 15 residues. Trimming took 5 bases from V and 0 from J, leaving 13 bases between them. Germline V gene lookup returns CDR1 PRHDT and CDR2 FYEKMQ (reference sequence). The CDR3, as DNA: TGTGCCAGCAGCGCAAAGGTCGGATACCAAGAGACCCAGTACTTC. Translation: CASSAKVGYQETQYF.

This clonotype was seen repeatedly, ten times or more. This chain links TRBV10-3 with TRBJ1-5; D is unresolved. Trimming pared 8 bases from V and 3 bases from J, leaving 8 bases between. Germline V lookup: CDR1 ENHRY, CDR2 SYGVKD. The CDR3 consists of 12 residues. CDR3 bases: TGTGCCATCGGCCAGGTCAATCAGCCCCAGCATTTT. Translated: CAIGQVNQPQHF.

V and J are TRBV24-1 and TRBJ2-1, with D possibly being TRBD1 (5 bases). CDR1 and CDR2 from the germline V gene are KGHDR and SFDVKD. Trimming took off 1 base at V and 7 bases at J, with 13 bases between the two ends. The CDR3 has 15 residues. As DNA, the CDR3 is TGTGCCACCAGTGATTTCAGGCAGGGTGTAAATGAGCAGTTCTTC. Amino acids: CATSDFRQGVNEQFF.

Of note for this clonotype: Relative to the germline gene, one junction end is altered; a read error may explain this. The V gene is TRBV7-3, the J gene TRBJ2-3, with TRBD2 matching over 14 bases. This CDR3 contains 19 residues. Germline values: CDR1 SGHTA, CDR2 FQGTGA. The CDR3, as DNA: TGTGCCGGCAGCCCGGGACTAGCGGGAGTCGTGGACTTCACAGATACGCAGTATTTT. Its translation: CAGSPGLAGVVDFTDTQYF.

The rearrangement joins TRBV7-9 to TRBJ1-5; TRBD1 agrees at 12 bases. The V gene's germline CDR1 is SEHNR and CDR2 FQNEAQ (reference sequence). V gave up 1 base and J gave up 6 bases; unmatched junction bases: 7. The CDR3 is 17 residues long. As DNA, the CDR3 is TGTGCCAGCAGCTTAGGAACTGGGACAGGGGGCCGTCAGCCCCAGCATTTT. The encoded protein is CASSLGTGTGGRQPQHF.

Of note for this clonotype: It may be a read error: a sequence one base away is much more abundant. The V gene is TRBV20-1, the J gene TRBJ2-3; 7 nucleotides agree with TRBD1. This CDR3 spans 14 amino acids. CDR1 and CDR2 (germline): DFQATT, SNEGSKA (reference sequence). CDR3 amino acids: CGAALGQLPDTQYF. The CDR3 bases are TGCGGTGCTGCCCTGGGACAGCTCCCAGATACGCAGTATTTT.

Many counts were recorded for this clonotype. The gene calls are TRBV12-3 or TRBV12-4 and TRBJ1-6; TRBD1 matches 8 bases. The CDR3 spans 15 residues. V shed 5 bases, J shed 7 bases, and the junction held 7 bases outside the gene matches. The CDR3 spells CASSLRTGRNSPLHF. In DNA, the CDR3 is TGTGCCAGCAGTCTTCGGACAGGGCGGAATTCACCCCTCCACTTT.

This clonotype was seen a handful of times. V is TRBV12-3 or TRBV12-4 and J is TRBJ2-2, with D tentatively TRBD1 (7 bases). Trimming took 1 base from V and 4 from J, leaving 16 bases between them. The CDR3 runs to 17 residues. The CDR3 loop is CASSLDSGGTTTGELFF. The CDR3 DNA reads TGTGCCAGCAGTTTAGATTCAGGGGGGACAACCACCGGGGAGCTGTTTTTT.

J is TRBJ2-2 and V is TRBV5-1; a weak D match, TRBD1 (6 bases). CDR1 and CDR2 (germline): SGHRS, YFSETQ. Trimming pared 4 bases from V and 2 bases from J, leaving 15 bases between. This CDR3 region has 16 residues. In DNA form, the CDR3 reads TGCGCCAGCAGCAAACAGTCGGACAGCAACACCGGGGAGCTGTTTTTT. It specifies CASSKQSDSNTGELFF.

This chain links TRBV5-1 with TRBJ2-7, with D possibly matching TRBD2 (5 bases). Judging by the DNA end, TRBJ2-5 fits better; the J call may be wrong. Germline CDR1 SGHRS, CDR2 YFSETQ. This CDR3 is built from 12 residues. The CDR3 coding sequence is TGCGCCAGCAGCCCCTGCGGGGAGACCCAGTACTTC. It specifies CASSPCGETQYF.

The chain uses TRBV6-1 and TRBJ1-2, with D perhaps matching TRBD1 (6 bases). V gave up 1 base and J gave up 2 bases, with 14 bases separating them. CDR3 length equals 16 residues. CDR1 MNHNS and CDR2 SASEGT come from the germline V gene. The CDR3, as DNA: TGTGCCAGCAGTGAAGAGGTCAACAGGGCGAACTATGGCTACACCTTC. As protein: CASSEEVNRANYGYTF.

This clonotype was counted between two and nine times. J is TRBJ1-5 and V is TRBV6-6; the D is unclear. V was clipped by 2 bases and J by 10 bases, with 9 bases between them. Germline V CDR1 and CDR2: MNHNY, SVGAGI (reference sequence). The CDR3 is 12 amino acids. The CDR3 nucleotides read TGTGCCAGCAGTTACGTTACAGATCCCCAGCATTTT. This translates into CASSYVTDPQHF.

This clonotype was observed at least ten times. The chain employs TRBV20-1 and TRBJ2-3; D call uncertain. Per germline, CDR1 DFQATT and CDR2 SNEGSKA (reference sequence). CDR3 length equals 11 residues. V was clipped by 6 bases and J by 1 base, with 5 bases between them. CDR3 sequence: CSARRTDTQYF. The CDR3 DNA follows: TGCAGTGCGCGACGCACAGATACGCAGTATTTT.

This clonotype showed up just once. The CDR3 does not close with the conserved phenylalanine or tryptophan, likely indicating a read error. The J gene is TRBJ2-5, the V gene TRBV20-1; 11 bases map to TRBD1. The J call may be incorrect, as the DNA end agrees better with TRBJ2-7. This CDR3 is built from 14 residues. Germline CDR1 reads DFQATT; CDR2 reads SNEGSKA (reference sequence). The CDR3 reads CSAKDRGLSCEQYL. As DNA, the CDR3 is TGCAGTGCCAAGGACAGGGGGCTTTCCTGCGAGCAGTACTTG.

Worth noting for this clonotype: Germline and junction disagree at one end, which may indicate a read error. J is TRBJ1-4 and V is TRBV6-2 or TRBV6-3, with D uncertain. Germline CDR1 is MNHEY and CDR2 is SVGEGT. The CDR3 loop spans 15 amino acids. CDR3 nucleotide sequence: TGTGCCAGCGGTTACGAAGTTGCAACTAATGAAAAACTGTTTTTT. Its translation: CASGYEVATNEKLFF.

Notes on this clonotype: Germline is not matched at one junction end, which may reflect a read error. This sequence joins TRBV15 and TRBJ1-4; 7 nucleotides match TRBD1. There are 17 residues in the CDR3. Germline CDR1 LNHNV, CDR2 YYDKDF (reference sequence). The CDR3 here is CATSRDSRGARNEELFF. The CDR3 nucleotides read TGTGCCACCAGCAGAGATAGCAGGGGGGCCCGTAATGAAGAACTGTTTTTT.

This clonotype was seen more than once but under ten times. The J gene is TRBJ1-3, the V gene TRBV12-3 or TRBV12-4; maybe TRBD1 (5 bases). Trimming left V 1 base short and J 0 bases short, with 10 bases between. The CDR3 spans 16 residues. The CDR3 DNA sequence: TGTGCCAGCAGTTTAGGTCCAGGGCACTCTGGAAACACCATATATTTT. Protein sequence: CASSLGPGHSGNTIYF.

This clonotype was counted at least ten times. The chain is built from TRBV5-1 and TRBJ2-1; 8 bases fit TRBD2. Germline CDR1 is SGHRS and CDR2 is YFSETQ. With 1 base clipped from V and 2 bases from J, the junction kept 2 bases outside the gene matches. This CDR3 spans 15 amino acids. In nucleotides, the CDR3 is TGCGCCAGCAGCTTGACTAGCGGAACCTACAATGAGCAGTTCTTC. It yields the protein CASSLTSGTYNEQFF.

This clonotype occurred many times. This rearrangement joins TRBV7-2 to TRBJ2-1; 9 bases are a match to TRBD1. Germline values: CDR1 SGHTA, CDR2 FQGNSA. CDR3 size: 16 residues. V lost 6 bases and J lost 3; bases outside the gene matches: 9. The CDR3 here is CASRGVGTGYYNEQFF. The CDR3, as DNA: TGTGCCAGCAGGGGAGTGGGGACAGGGTACTACAATGAGCAGTTCTTC.

This clonotype showed up just a few times. Just one base apart from a much larger clone, this may be a read error. V is TRBV20-1 and J is TRBJ2-7; 8 nucleotides line up with TRBD2. V lost 4 bases to trimming and J lost 7 bases; unmatched junction nucleotides: 12. Germline V lookup: CDR1 DFQATT, CDR2 SNEGSKA (reference sequence). This CDR3 is 14 amino acids long. CDR3 sequence reads: CSATRGALNNEQYF. The CDR3 DNA follows: TGCAGTGCTACGCGGGGGGCTCTGAACAATGAGCAGTACTTC.

Points on this clonotype: One end of the junction does not line up with germline, which may come from a read error. The V call is TRBV13, the J call TRBJ2-6, with TRBD1 as a possible D gene (6 bases). The CDR3 spans 20 residues. Germline V gives CDR1 PRHDT, CDR2 FYEKMQ (reference sequence). CDR3 loop: CAGSPGARGIDSSGANVLTF. In DNA form, the CDR3 reads TGTGCCGGCAGCCCCGGGGCAAGGGGGATCGACAGCTCGGGGGCCAACGTCCTGACTTTC.

V usage is TRBV20-1 and J usage is TRBJ2-1, with D possibly being TRBD2 (7 bases). This CDR3 spans 14 amino acids. Per the germline V gene, CDR1 is DFQATT and CDR2 is SNEGSKA (reference sequence). V was shortened by 6 bases and J by 2 bases, with 14 bases between the two germline ends. CDR3 region: CSAPRGGTYNEQFF. The CDR3 DNA is TGCAGTGCCCCAAGGGGGGGGACCTACAATGAGCAGTTCTTC.

The rearrangement joins TRBV20-1 to TRBJ2-7; D is tentatively TRBD1 or TRBD2 (5 bases each). The germline V gene has CDR1 DFQATT and CDR2 SNEGSKA (reference sequence). V lost 5 bases to trimming and J lost 7 bases, with 24 bases between them. The CDR3 has 15 amino acids. The CDR3 DNA reads TGCAGTGCTCCAATCGGGGCGCCGTCCTCCAATGAGCAGTACTTC. This encodes CSAPIGAPSSNEQYF.

This clonotype was seen repeatedly, ten times or more. It may be a read error: a sequence one base away is much more abundant. The chain carries TRBV20-1 and TRBJ1-2; possible D gene TRBD1, 5 bases. V lost 6 bases to trimming and J lost 6 bases, with 17 bases between them. This CDR3 is 13 amino acids long. Germline V gene lookup returns CDR1 DFQATT and CDR2 SNEGSKA (reference sequence). The CDR3: CSARIGGEDGYTF. CDR3 sequence (DNA): TGCAGTGCCCGGATCGGGGGGGAGGATGGCTACACCTTC.

This clonotype was recorded at least ten times. The V and J genes are TRBV12-3 or TRBV12-4 and TRBJ2-5; the match to TRBD1 covers 7 bases. J lost 4 bases, V lost 5 bases, and 7 bases had no gene match. This CDR3 is 14 amino acids long. The CDR3 DNA follows: TGTGCCAGCAGTGGGACAGACTGGTCAGAGACCCAGTACTTC. This translates into CASSGTDWSETQYF.

This clonotype was seen ten or more times. The chain uses TRBV30 and TRBJ2-1, with D tentatively TRBD1 (6 bases). The V end lost 3 bases, the J end lost 10 bases, and 16 bases lay between the germline ends. The CDR3 is 13 residues long. CDR1 is GTSNPN, CDR2 SVGIG, per germline (reference sequence). CDR3 coding DNA: TGTGCCTGGAGCTCCACCAGGGGTAAAGAGCAGTTCTTC. Translation gives CAWSSTRGKEQFF.

At least ten counts were recorded for this clonotype. V and J are TRBV7-9 and TRBJ2-7; D is undetermined. The ends were cut back, 1 base at V and 3 bases at J, with 13 bases in the middle. The germline gives CDR1 SEHNR, CDR2 FQNEAQ (reference sequence). The CDR3 is 15 amino acids. Written as DNA, the CDR3 is TGTGCCAGCAGCTTAGTCCCAGCTATCAGCTACGAGCAGTACTTC. Amino acid sequence: CASSLVPAISYEQYF.